Listed below are T cell receptor beta chains from one sample, sequenced in a study of OX40 agonist ivuxolimab in advanced cancers. The method was immunoSEQ multiplex PCR; TCRdb's version includes in-frame clones alone and lacks a portion of them. This sample has approximately 78,000 clones, with around 88% found just once. Sample: CD4+ or CD8+ T cells sorted from blood, taken in a trial of the OX40 agonist ivuxolimab. These receptors were obtained from an adult with an advanced solid tumor such as melanoma, head and neck, liver or kidney cancer. CDR3s include the opening cysteine and the closing phenylalanine or tryptophan. The D gene is left open where the match is weak. A row's size may be missing; if present it is once, few, many or a size class.

D	size	length	V	J	CDR3	DNA
TRBD1	-	16	TRBV4-2	TRBJ2-3	CASSPHGTGGADTQYF	TGTGCCAGCAGCCCCCACGGGACAGGGGGCGCAGATACGCAGTATTTT
-	-	14	TRBV7-2	TRBJ1-5	CASSLVDSNQPQHF	TGTGCCAGCAGCTTAGTTGACAGCAATCAGCCCCAGCATTTT
TRBD1	-	15	TRBV11-3	TRBJ2-7	CASSPYRGPSSEQYF	TGTGCCAGCAGCCCTTACAGGGGGCCCTCGTCCGAGCAGTACTTC
-	-	15	TRBV6-6	TRBJ1-5	CASSPLGKGNQPQHF	TGTGCCAGCAGCCCCTTGGGCAAGGGCAATCAGCCCCAGCATTTT
-	once	15	TRBV9	TRBJ2-7	CASSVGSGTSYEQYF	TGTGCCAGCAGCGTAGGATCGGGGACCTCCTACGAGCAGTACTTC
TRBD2	-	13	TRBV7-2	TRBJ2-1	CASSWGLAGEQFF	TGTGCCAGCAGCTGGGGACTAGCGGGGGAGCAGTTCTTC
-	-	13	TRBV5-1	TRBJ2-1	CASSSHPGNEQFF	TGCGCCAGCAGTTCCCACCCGGGCAATGAGCAGTTCTTC
-	few	12	TRBV30	TRBJ1-5	CAWSVPPGPQHF	TGTGCCTGGAGTGTACCTCCGGGACCCCAGCATTTT
TRBD2	-	14	TRBV30	TRBJ2-5	CAWSGTGGWETQYF	TGTGCCTGGAGTGGAACGGGGGGGTGGGAGACCCAGTACTTC
TRBD2	-	15	TRBV7-2	TRBJ2-1	CASTRTSGRSSEQFF	TGTGCCAGCACCAGGACTAGCGGGAGGTCGAGTGAGCAGTTCTTC
-	once	16	TRBV7-3	TRBJ2-7	CASSLEVGRIDYEQYF	TGTGCCAGCAGCTTAGAGGTCGGCAGGATCGACTACGAGCAGTACTTC
-	-	16	TRBV7-6	TRBJ1-5	CASSPRSAGRNQPQHF	TGTGCCAGCAGCCCCCGGAGCGCAGGGAGAAATCAGCCCCAGCATTTT
TRBD1	-	15	TRBV5-1	TRBJ2-1	CASSLPGTGGNEQFF	TGCGCCAGCAGCTTGCCCGGGACAGGGGGAAATGAGCAGTTCTTC
TRBD2	few	15	TRBV5-4	TRBJ2-5	CASSLPGGGAKTQYF	TGTGCCAGCAGCCTCCCTGGCGGGGGGGCGAAGACCCAGTACTTC
-	once	14	TRBV4-1	TRBJ1-2	CASSPKSLGYGYTF	TGCGCCAGCAGCCCCAAATCACTTGGCTATGGCTACACCTTC
-	-	14	TRBV7-8	TRBJ1-1	CASSFQPLNTEAFF	TGTGCCAGCAGCTTCCAGCCCTTGAACACTGAAGCTTTCTTT
TRBD2	-	15	TRBV9	TRBJ2-3	CASSGTSGSTDTQYF	TGTGCCAGCAGCGGGACTAGCGGAAGCACAGATACGCAGTATTTT
-	-	13	TRBV18	TRBJ1-5	CASSPGRDQPQHF	TGTGCCAGCTCACCGGGACGTGATCAGCCCCAGCATTTT
-	-	13	TRBV11-2	TRBJ1-1	CASSLSENTEAFF	TGTGCCAGCAGCTTATCCGAGAACACTGAAGCTTTCTTT
TRBD1	-	16	TRBV27	TRBJ1-2	CASSLSGQGVGYGYTF	TGTGCCAGCAGTTTATCGGGACAGGGCGTAGGCTATGGCTACACCTTC
TRBD2	few	14	TRBV5-1	TRBJ2-5	CASRHSAGAETQYF	TGCGCCAGCAGGCATAGCGCGGGAGCTGAGACCCAGTACTTC
-	-	12	TRBV7-9	TRBJ1-1	CASSFLGTEAFF	TGTGCCAGCAGCTTTTTAGGCACTGAAGCTTTCTTT
TRBD1	-	14	TRBV5-1	TRBJ1-1	CASTQTGMNTEAFF	TGCGCCAGCACCCAGACAGGGATGAACACTGAAGCTTTCTTT
-	-	15	TRBV6-5	TRBJ1-5	CASRLTDSSNQPQHF	TGTGCCAGCAGATTGACAGACTCTAGCAATCAGCCCCAGCATTTT
-	few	15	TRBV4-3	TRBJ2-2	CASSQRSGEAGELFF	TGCGCCAGCAGCCAAAGGTCTGGGGAGGCCGGGGAGCTGTTTTTT
-	once	13	TRBV5-1	TRBJ1-5	CASSLEGRQPQHF	TGCGCCAGCAGCTTGGAGGGACGTCAGCCCCAGCATTTT
-	-	15	TRBV7-3	TRBJ1-6	CASSLNTLNNSPLHF	TGTGCCAGCAGCTTAAATACACTTAATAATTCACCCCTCCACTTT
-	-	15	TRBV7-6	TRBJ2-2	CASSGNTVNTGELFF	TGTGCCAGCAGCGGGAACACGGTTAACACCGGGGAGCTGTTTTTT
-	-	12	TRBV7-8	TRBJ2-5	CASSLLQETQYF	TGTGCCAGCAGCTTACTACAAGAGACCCAGTACTTC
TRBD1	-	16	TRBV7-9	TRBJ1-1	CASSLALRGHGTEAFF	TGTGCCAGCAGCTTAGCACTCAGGGGGCATGGGACTGAAGCTTTCTTT